This entry features one T cell receptor (beta chain) sequence. The sample originates from a study of blood T cell repertoires in COVID-19. Study details: The origin of the acute and convalescent COVID-19 samples was the United States, Italy and Spain.

The CDR3 is made up of 15 amino acids. V was shortened by 5 bases and J by 2 bases, with 12 bases between the two germline ends. Per the germline V gene, CDR1 is MNHEY and CDR2 is SVGEGT. The method was immunoSEQ multiplex PCR; TCRdb's version includes in-frame clones alone and lacks a portion of them. The table includes 400,000 to 500,000 clones, roughly 90% detected once. This sequence was found in a woman in her thirties or forties who had recovered from COVID-19. V usage is TRBV6-2 or TRBV6-3 and J usage is TRBJ2-2; weak D call: TRBD1 (5 bases). Sequencing was performed on PBMCs or T cells enriched from blood (not recorded which). DNA for the CDR3: TGTGCCAGCAGTCGACTCAGGGTCAACACCGGGGAGCTGTTTTTT. Encoded protein: CASSRLRVNTGELFF.